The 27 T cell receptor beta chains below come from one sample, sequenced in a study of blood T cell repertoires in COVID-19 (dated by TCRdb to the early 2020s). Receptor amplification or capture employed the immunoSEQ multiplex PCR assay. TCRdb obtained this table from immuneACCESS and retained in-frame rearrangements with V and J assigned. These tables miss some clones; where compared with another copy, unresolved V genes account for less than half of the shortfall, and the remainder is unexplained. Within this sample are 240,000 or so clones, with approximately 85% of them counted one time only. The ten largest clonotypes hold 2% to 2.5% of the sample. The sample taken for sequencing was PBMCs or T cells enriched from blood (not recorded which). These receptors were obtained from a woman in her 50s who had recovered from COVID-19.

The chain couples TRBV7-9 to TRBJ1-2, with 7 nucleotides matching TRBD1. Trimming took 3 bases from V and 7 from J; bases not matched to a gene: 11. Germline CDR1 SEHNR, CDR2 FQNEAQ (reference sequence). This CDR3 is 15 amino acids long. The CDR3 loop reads CASSLSQGGLGGYTF. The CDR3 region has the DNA TGTGCCAGCAGCTTGTCTCAGGGGGGACTCGGTGGCTACACCTTC. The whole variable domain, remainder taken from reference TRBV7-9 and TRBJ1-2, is DTGVSQNPRHKITKRGQNVTFRCDPISEHNRLYWYRQTLGQGPEFLTYFQNEAQLEKSRLLSDRFSAERPKGSFSTLEIQRTEQGDSAMYLCASSLSQGGLGGYTFGSGTRLTVV.

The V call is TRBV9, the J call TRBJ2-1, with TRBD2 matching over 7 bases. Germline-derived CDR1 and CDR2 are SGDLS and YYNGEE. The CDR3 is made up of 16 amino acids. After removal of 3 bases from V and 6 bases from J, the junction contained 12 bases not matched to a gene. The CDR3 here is CASSARGERELNEQFF. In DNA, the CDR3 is TGTGCCAGCAGCGCCCGGGGGGAGCGGGAACTCAATGAGCAGTTCTTC.

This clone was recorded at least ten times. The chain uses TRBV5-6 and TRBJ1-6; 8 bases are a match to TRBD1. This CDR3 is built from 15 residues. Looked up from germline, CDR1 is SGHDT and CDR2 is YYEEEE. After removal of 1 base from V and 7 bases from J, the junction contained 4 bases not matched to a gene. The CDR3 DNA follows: TGTGCCAGCAGCTTGTGGGACAGGAAAAATTCACCCCTCCACTTT. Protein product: CASSLWDRKNSPLHF.

The CDR3 spells CASSSDSPVETQYF. CDR3 DNA: TGTGCCAGCAGCTCGGACAGCCCCGTGGAGACCCAGTACTTC. This rearrangement joins TRBV7-8 to TRBJ2-5, with D possibly being TRBD1 (6 bases). The CDR3 has 14 amino acids. The germline CDR1 and CDR2 sequences are SGHVS and FQNEAQ. V dropped 4 bases and J dropped 5 bases, with 14 bases sitting between them. The variable domain in full, with the rest retrieved from reference TRBV7-8 and TRBJ2-5, is GAGVSQSPRYKVAKRGQDVALRCDPISGHVSLFWYQQALGQGPEFLTYFQNEAQLDKSGLPSDRFFAERPEGSVSTLKIQRTQQEDSAVYLCASSSDSPVETQYFGPGTRLLVL.

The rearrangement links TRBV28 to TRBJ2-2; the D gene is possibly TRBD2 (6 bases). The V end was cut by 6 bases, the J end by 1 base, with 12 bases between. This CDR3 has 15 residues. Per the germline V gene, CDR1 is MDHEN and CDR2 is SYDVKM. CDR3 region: CASRYSGQNTGELFF. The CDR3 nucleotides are TGTGCCAGCAGATATAGCGGCCAGAACACCGGGGAGCTGTTTTTT.

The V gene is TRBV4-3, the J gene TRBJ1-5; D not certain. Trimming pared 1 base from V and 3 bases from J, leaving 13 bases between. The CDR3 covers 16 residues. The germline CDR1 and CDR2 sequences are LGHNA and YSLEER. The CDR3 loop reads CASSQGLGGLNQPQHF. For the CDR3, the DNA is TGCGCCAGCAGCCAAGGCCTGGGCGGGCTCAATCAGCCCCAGCATTTT.

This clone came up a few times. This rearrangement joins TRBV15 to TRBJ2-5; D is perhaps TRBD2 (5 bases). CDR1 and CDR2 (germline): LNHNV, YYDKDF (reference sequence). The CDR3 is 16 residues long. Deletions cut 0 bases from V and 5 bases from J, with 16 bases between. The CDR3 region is CATSREDLSEFETQYF. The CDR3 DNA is TGTGCCACCAGCAGAGAGGACTTATCGGAGTTCGAGACCCAGTACTTC.

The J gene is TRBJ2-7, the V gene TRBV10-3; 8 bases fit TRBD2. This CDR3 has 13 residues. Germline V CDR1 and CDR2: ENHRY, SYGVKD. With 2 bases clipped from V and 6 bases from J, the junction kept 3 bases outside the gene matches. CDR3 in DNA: TGTGCCATCAGTGAGCGGGAGGGCCTCGAGCAGTACTTC. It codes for CAISEREGLEQYF.

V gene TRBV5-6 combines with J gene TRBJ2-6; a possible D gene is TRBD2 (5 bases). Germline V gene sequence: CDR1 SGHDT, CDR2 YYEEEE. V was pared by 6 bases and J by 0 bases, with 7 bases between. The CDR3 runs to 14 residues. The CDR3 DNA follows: TGTGCCAGCACGGGAATCTCTGGGGCCAACGTCCTGACTTTC. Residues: CASTGISGANVLTF.

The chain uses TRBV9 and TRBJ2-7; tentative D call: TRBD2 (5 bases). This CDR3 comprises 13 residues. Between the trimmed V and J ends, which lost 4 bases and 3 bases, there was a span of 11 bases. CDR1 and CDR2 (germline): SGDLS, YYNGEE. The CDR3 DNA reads TGTGCCAGCAGCCCCACCGCGGGCTACGAGCAGTACTTC. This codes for CASSPTAGYEQYF.

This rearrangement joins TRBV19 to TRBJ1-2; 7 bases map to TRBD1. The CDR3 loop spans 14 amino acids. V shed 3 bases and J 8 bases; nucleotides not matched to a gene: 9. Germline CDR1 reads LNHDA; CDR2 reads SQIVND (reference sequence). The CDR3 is CASSIRDSPSGYTF. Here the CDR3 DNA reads TGTGCCAGTAGTATCAGGGACAGCCCGTCCGGCTACACCTTC.

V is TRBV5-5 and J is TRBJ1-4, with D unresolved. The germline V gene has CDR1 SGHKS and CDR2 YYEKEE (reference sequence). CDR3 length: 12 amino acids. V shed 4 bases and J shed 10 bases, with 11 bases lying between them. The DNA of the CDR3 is TGTGCCAGCAGCCACTTGTCGGTAAAACTGTTTTTT. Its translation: CASSHLSVKLFF.

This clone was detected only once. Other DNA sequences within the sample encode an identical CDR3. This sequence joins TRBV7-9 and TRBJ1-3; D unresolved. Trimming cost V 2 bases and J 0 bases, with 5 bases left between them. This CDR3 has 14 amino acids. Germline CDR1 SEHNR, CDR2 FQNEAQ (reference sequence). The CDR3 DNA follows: TGTGCCAGCAGCTTACGGAGCTCTGGAAACACCATATATTTT. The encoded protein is CASSLRSSGNTIYF.

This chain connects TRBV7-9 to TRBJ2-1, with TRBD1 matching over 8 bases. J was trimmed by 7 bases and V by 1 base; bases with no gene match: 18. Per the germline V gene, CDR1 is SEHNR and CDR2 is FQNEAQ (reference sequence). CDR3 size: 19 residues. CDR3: CASSLVSTRTGKAWNEQFF. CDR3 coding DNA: TGTGCCAGCAGCTTAGTCTCCACTCGGACAGGGAAGGCGTGGAATGAGCAGTTCTTC.

DNA of the CDR3: TGCGCCAGCAGCCGGACATTATCCTACGAGCAGTACTTC. Translating it yields CASSRTLSYEQYF. The rearrangement joins TRBV5-1 to TRBJ2-7; TRBD1 is a possible D gene (5 bases). This CDR3 spans 13 amino acids. V was clipped by 4 bases and J by 1 base, with 9 bases between them. Germline assignment: CDR1 SGHRS and CDR2 YFSETQ.

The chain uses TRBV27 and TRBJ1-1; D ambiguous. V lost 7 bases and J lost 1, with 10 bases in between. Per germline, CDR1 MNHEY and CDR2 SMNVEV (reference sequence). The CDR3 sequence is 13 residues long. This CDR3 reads CASTSAANTEAFF. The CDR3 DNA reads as TGTGCCAGCACTTCAGCGGCGAACACTGAAGCTTTCTTT.

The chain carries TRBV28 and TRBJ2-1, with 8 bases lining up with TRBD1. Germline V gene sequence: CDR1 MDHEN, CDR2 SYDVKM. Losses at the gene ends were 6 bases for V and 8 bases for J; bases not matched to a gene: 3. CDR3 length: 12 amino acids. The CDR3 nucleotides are TGTGCCAGCAGGCAGACAGGGGATGAGCAGTTCTTC. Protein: CASRQTGDEQFF. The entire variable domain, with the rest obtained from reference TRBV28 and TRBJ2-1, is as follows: DVKVTQSSRYLVKRTGEKVFLECVQDMDHENMFWYRQDPGLGLRLIYFSYDVKMKEKGDIPEGYSVSREKKERFSLILESASTNQTSMYLCASRQTGDEQFFGPGTRLTVL.

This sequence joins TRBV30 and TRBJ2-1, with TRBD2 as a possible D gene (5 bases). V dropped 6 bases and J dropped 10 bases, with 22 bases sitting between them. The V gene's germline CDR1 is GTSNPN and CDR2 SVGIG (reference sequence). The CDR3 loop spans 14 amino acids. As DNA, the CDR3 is TGTGCCTGTCAACTAGACCTTACTCTCGGGGAGCAGTTCTTC. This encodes CACQLDLTLGEQFF.

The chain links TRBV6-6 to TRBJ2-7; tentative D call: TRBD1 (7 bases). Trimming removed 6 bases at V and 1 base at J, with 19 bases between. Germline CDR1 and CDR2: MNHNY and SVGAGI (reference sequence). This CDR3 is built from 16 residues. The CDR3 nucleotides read TGTGCCAGCAGGCGCGGGACAGAGAGGTTTTCCTACGAGCAGTACTTC. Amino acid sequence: CASRRGTERFSYEQYF.

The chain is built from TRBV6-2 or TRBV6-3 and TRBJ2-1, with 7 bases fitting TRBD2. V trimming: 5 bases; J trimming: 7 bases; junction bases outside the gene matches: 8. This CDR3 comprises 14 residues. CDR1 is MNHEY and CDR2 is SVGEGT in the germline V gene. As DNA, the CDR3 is TGTGCCAGCAGTACCACGGGAGGATTTAATGAGCAGTTCTTC. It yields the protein CASSTTGGFNEQFF.

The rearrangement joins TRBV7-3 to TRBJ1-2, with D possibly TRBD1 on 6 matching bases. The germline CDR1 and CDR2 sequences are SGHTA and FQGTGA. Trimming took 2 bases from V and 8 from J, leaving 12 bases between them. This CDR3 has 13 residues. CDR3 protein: CASSLRRGEGYTF. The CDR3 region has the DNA TGTGCCAGCAGCTTACGCAGGGGTGAGGGCTACACCTTC.

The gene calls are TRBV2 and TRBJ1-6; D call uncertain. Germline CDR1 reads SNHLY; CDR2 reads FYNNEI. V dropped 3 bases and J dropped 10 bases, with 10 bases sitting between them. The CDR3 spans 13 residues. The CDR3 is CASSEERLSPLHF. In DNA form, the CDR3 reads TGTGCCAGCAGTGAGGAAAGACTATCACCCCTCCACTTT. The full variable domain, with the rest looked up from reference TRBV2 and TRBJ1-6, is EPEVTQTPSHQVTQMGQEVILRCVPISNHLYFYWYRQILGQKVEFLVSFYNNEISEKSEIFDDQFSVERPDGSNFTLKIRSTKLEDSAMYFCASSEERLSPLHFGNGTRLTVT.

The CDR3, as DNA: TGTGCCAGCAGTGTAACAGGGGCCCATCTTGGCGAGCAGTACTTC. This translates into CASSVTGAHLGEQYF. The rearrangement joins TRBV28 to TRBJ2-7; 7 nucleotides match TRBD1. With V trimmed by 5 bases and J by 6 bases, 13 bases remained unmatched. Germline CDR1 reads MDHEN; CDR2 reads SYDVKM. The CDR3 runs 15 residues.

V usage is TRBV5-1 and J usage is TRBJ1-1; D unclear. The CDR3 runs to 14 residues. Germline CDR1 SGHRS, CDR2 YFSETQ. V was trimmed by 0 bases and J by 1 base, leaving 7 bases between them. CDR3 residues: CASSLANPNTEAFF. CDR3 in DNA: TGCGCCAGCAGCTTGGCCAATCCGAACACTGAAGCTTTCTTT. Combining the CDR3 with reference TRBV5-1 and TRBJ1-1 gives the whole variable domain KAGVTQTPRYLIKTRGQQVTLSCSPISGHRSVSWYQQTPGQGLQFLFEYFSETQRNKGNFPGRFSGRQFSNSRSEMNVSTLELGDSALYLCASSLANPNTEAFFGQGTRLTVV.

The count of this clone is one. The CDR3 sequence: CASRNRVGYTF. DNA for the CDR3: TGTGCCAGCAGAAACAGGGTTGGCTACACCTTC. The chain recombines TRBV12-3 or TRBV12-4 with TRBJ1-2; a weak D match, TRBD1 (6 bases). The CDR3 has 11 amino acids. Trimming stripped 6 bases from V and 7 bases from J, with 9 bases between.

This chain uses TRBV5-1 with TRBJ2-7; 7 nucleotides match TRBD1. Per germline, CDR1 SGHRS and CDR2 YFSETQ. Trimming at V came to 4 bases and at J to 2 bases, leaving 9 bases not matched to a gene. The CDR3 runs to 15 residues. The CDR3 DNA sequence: TGCGCCAGCAGCGAAACGACAGGGAAGACCTACGAGCAGTACTTC. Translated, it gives CASSETTGKTYEQYF.

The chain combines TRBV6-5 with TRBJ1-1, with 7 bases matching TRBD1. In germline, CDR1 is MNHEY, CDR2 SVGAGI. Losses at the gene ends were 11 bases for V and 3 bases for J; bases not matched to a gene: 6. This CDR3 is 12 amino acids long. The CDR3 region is CAGGTDDTEAFF. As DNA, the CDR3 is TGTGCCGGAGGGACAGATGACACTGAAGCTTTCTTT.